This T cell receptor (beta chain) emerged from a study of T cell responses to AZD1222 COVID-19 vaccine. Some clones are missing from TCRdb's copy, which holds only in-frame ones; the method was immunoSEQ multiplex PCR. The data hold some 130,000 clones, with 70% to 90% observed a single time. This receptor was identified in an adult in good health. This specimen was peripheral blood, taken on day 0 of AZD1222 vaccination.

The CDR3 sequence: CASRLQDGRTDTQYF. The CDR3 DNA reads as TGCGCCAGCAGGCTCCAGGACGGTCGGACAGATACGCAGTATTTT. The rearrangement uses TRBV5-1 and TRBJ2-3, with D uncertain. Germline-derived CDR1 and CDR2 are SGHRS and YFSETQ. With 5 bases removed from V and 3 bases from J, the gap between germline ends came to 16 bases. CDR3 length: 15 residues.